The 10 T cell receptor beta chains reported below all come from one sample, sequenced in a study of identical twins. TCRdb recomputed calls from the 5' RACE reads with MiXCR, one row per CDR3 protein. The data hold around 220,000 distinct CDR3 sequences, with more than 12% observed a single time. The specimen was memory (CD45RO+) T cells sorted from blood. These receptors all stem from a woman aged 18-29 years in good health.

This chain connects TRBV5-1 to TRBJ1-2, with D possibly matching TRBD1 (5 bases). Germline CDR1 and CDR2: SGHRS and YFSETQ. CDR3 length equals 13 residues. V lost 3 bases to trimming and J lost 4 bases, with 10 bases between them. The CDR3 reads CASSSLGRYGYTF. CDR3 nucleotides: TGCGCCAGCAGCTCGCTGGGGCGCTATGGCTACACCTTC.

CDR3 in DNA: TGTGCCAGCAGTTCCGACGCGTCCGGCCGTCGGTTCTTC. Its protein product is CASSSDASGRRFF. This chain connects TRBV7-2 to TRBJ2-1, with D unclear. Trimming cost V 6 bases and J 15 bases, with 21 bases left between them. The germline CDR1 and CDR2 sequences are SGHTA and FQGNSA. The CDR3 sequence is 13 residues long.

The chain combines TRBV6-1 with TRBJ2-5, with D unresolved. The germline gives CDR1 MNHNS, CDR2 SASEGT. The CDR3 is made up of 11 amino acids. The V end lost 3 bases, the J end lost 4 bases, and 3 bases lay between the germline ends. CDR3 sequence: CASSEIETQYF. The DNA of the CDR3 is TGTGCCAGCAGTGAGATAGAGACCCAGTACTTC.

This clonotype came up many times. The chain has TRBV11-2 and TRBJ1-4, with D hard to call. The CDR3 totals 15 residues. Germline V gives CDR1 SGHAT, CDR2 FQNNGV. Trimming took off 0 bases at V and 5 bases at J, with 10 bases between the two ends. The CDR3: CASSLEEDPNEKLFF. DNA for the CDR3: TGTGCCAGCAGCTTAGAAGAGGATCCGAATGAAAAACTGTTTTTT. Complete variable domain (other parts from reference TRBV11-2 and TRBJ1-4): EAGVAQSPRYKIIEKRQSVAFWCNPISGHATLYWYQQILGQGPKLLIQFQNNGVVDDSQLPKDRFSAERLKGVDSTLKIQPAKLEDSAVYLCASSLEEDPNEKLFFGSGTQLSVL.

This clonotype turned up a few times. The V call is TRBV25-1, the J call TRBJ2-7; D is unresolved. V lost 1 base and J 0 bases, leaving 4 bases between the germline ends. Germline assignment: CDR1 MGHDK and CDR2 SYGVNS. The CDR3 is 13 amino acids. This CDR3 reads CASSESASYEQYF. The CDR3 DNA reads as TGTGCCAGCAGTGAATCTGCCTCCTACGAGCAGTACTTC.

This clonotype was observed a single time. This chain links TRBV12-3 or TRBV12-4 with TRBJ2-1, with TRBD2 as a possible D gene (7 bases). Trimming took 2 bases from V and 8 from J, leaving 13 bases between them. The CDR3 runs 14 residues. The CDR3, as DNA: TGTGCCAGCAGTTTAAGGGGGGGCCTTCATGAGCAGTTCTTC. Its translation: CASSLRGGLHEQFF.

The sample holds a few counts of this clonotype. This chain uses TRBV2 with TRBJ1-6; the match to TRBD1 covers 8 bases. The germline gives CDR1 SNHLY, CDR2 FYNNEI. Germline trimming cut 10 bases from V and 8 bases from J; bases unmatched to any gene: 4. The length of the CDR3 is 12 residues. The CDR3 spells CAIGQGDSPLHF. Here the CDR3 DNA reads TGTGCCATCGGACAGGGTGATTCACCCCTCCACTTT. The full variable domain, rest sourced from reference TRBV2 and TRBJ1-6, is EPEVTQTPSHQVTQMGQEVILRCVPISNHLYFYWYRQILGQKVEFLVSFYNNEISEKSEIFDDQFSVERPDGSNFTLKIRSTKLEDSAMYFCAIGQGDSPLHFGNGTRLTVT.

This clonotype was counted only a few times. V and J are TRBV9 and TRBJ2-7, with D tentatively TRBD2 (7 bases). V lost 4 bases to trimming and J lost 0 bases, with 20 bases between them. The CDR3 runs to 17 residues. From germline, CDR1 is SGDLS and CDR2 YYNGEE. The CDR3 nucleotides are TGTGCCAGCAGCAGGGGGATGGTAGCGGGCAACTCCTACGAGCAGTACTTC. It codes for CASSRGMVAGNSYEQYF.

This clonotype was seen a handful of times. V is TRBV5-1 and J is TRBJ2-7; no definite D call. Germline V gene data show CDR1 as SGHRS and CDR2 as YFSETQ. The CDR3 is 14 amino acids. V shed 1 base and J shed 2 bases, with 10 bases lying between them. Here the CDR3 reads CASSLYGFPYEQYF. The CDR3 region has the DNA TGCGCCAGCAGCTTGTATGGGTTCCCCTACGAGCAGTACTTC. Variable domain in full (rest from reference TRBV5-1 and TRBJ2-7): KAGVTQTPRYLIKTRGQQVTLSCSPISGHRSVSWYQQTPGQGLQFLFEYFSETQRNKGNFPGRFSGRQFSNSRSEMNVSTLELGDSALYLCASSLYGFPYEQYFGPGTRLTVT.

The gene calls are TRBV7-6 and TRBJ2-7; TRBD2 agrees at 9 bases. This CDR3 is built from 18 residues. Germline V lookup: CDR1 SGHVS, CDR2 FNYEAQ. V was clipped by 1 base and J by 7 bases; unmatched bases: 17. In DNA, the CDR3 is TGTGCCAGCAGCTTAGAGGCTAGCGGGAAATATCACTCGGGGGAGCAGTACTTC. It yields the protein CASSLEASGKYHSGEQYF.